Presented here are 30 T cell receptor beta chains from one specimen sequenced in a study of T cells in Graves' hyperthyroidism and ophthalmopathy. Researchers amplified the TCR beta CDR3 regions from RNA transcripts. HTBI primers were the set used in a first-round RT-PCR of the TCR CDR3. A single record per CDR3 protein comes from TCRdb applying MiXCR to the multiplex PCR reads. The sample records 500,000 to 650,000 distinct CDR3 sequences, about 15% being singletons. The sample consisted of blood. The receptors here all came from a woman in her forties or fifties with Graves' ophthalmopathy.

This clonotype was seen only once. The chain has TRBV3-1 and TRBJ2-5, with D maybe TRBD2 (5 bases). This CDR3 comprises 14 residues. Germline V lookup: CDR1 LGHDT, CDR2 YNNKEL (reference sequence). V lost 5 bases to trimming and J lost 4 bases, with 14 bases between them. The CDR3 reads CASSYHERLETQYF. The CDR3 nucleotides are TGTGCCAGCAGCTATCACGAGCGGTTAGAGACCCAGTACTTC.

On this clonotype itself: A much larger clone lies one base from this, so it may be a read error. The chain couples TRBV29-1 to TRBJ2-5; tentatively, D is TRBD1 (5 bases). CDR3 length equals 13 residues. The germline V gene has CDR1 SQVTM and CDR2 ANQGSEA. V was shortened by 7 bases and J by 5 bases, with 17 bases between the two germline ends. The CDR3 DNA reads TGCAGCGCTCAACATGGGGCAGGGGAGACCCAGTACTTC. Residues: CSAQHGAGETQYF.

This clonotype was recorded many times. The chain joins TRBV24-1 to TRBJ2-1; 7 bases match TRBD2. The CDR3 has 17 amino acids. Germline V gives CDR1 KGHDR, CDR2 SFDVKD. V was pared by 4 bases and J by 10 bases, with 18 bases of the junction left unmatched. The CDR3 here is CATSDPSSGLTRGEQFF. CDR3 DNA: TGTGCCACCAGTGACCCCTCTAGCGGACTTACCCGAGGGGAGCAGTTCTTC.

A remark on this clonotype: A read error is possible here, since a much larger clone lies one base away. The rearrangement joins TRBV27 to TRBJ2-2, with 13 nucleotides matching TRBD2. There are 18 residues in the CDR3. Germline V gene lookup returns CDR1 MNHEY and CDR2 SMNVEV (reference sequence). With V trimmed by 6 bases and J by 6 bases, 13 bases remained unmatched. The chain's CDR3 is CASSVGLAGVGRAGELFF. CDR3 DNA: TGTGCCAGCAGCGTCGGACTAGCGGGAGTAGGTCGGGCCGGGGAGCTGTTTTTT.

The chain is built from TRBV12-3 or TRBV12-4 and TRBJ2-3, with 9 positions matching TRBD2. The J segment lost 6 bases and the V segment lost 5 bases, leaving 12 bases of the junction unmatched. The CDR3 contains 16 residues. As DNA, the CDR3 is TGTGCCAGCAGTATCCCACGGCGGGAGGGTAGCGATACGCAGTATTTT. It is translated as CASSIPRREGSDTQYF.

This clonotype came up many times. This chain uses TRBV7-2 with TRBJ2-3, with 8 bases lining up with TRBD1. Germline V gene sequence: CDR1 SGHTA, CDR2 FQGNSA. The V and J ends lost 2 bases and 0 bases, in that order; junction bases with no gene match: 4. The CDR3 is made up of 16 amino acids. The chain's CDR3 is CASSLSGGSSTDTQYF. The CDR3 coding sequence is TGTGCCAGCAGCTTATCAGGGGGCTCGAGCACAGATACGCAGTATTTT.

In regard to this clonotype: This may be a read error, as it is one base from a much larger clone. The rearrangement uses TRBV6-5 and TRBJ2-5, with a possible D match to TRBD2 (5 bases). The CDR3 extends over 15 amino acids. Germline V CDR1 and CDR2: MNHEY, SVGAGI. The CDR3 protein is CASSSRALGEEAQYF. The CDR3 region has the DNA TGTGCCAGCAGTTCCCGGGCCCTGGGAGAAGAGGCCCAGTACTTC.

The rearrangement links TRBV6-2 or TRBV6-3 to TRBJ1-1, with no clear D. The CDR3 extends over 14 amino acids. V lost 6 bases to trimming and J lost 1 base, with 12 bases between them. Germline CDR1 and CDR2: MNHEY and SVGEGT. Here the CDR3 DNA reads TGTGCCAGCAGATACACAGACGGGAACACTGAAGCTTTCTTT. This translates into CASRYTDGNTEAFF.

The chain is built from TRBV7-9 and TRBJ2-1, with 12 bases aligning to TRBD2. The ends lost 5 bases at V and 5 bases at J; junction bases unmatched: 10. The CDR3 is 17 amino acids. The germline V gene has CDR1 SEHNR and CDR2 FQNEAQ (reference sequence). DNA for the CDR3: TGTGCCAGCAGCGAAGAGGCCGCTAGCGGGGGGGACAATGAGCAGTTCTTC. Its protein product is CASSEEAASGGDNEQFF.

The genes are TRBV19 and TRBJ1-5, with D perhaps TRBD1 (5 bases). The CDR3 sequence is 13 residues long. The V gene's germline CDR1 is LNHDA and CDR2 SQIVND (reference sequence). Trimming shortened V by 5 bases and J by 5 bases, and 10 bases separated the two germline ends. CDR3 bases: TGTGCCAGTAGTCTACTCAGGGATCAGCCCCAGCATTTT. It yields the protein CASSLLRDQPQHF. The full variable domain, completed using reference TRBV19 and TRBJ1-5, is DGGITQSPKYLFRKEGQNVTLSCEQNLNHDAMYWYRQDPGQGLRLIYYSQIVNDFQKGDIAEGYSVSREKKESFPLTVTSAQKNPTAFYLCASSLLRDQPQHFGDGTRLSIL.

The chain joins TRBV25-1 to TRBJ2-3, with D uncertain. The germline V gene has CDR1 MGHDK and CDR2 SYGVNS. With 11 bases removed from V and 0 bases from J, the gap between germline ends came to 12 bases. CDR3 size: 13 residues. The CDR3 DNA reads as TGTGCCGCCGCCCCTACTAGCACAGATACGCAGTATTTT. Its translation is CAAAPTSTDTQYF.

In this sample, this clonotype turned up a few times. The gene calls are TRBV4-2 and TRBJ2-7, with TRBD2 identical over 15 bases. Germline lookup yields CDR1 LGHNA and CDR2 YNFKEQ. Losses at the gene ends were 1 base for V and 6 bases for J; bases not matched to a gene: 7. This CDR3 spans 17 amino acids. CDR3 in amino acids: CASSQGGLAGGPFEQYF. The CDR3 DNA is TGTGCCAGCAGCCAAGGCGGACTAGCGGGAGGGCCTTTCGAGCAGTACTTC.

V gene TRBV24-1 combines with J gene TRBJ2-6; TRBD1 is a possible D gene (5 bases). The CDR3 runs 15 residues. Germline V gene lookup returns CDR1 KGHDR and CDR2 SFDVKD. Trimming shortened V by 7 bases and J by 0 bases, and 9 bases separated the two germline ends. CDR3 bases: TGTGCCACCAGAAGGGGTAGCTCTGGGGCCAACGTCCTGACTTTC. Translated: CATRRGSSGANVLTF.

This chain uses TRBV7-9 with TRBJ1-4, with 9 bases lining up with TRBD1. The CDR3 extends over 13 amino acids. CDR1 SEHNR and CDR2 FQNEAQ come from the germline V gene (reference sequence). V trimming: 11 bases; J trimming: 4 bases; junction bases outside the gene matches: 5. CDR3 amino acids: CAARDRVNEKLFF. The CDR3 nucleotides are TGTGCCGCACGGGACAGGGTTAATGAAAAACTGTTTTTT.

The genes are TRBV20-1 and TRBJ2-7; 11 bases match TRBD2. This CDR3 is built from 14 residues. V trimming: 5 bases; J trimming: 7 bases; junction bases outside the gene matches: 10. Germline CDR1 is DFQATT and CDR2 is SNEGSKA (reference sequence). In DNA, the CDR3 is TGCAGTGCTCCGCATAGCGGGAGGGCCGGGGAGCAGTACTTC. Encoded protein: CSAPHSGRAGEQYF.

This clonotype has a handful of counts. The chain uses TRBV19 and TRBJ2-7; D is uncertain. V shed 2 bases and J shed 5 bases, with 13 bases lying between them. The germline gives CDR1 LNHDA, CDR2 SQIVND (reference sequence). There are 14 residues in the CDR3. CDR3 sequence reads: CASSITLADDEQYF. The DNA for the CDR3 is TGTGCCAGTAGTATAACATTAGCTGATGACGAGCAGTACTTC.

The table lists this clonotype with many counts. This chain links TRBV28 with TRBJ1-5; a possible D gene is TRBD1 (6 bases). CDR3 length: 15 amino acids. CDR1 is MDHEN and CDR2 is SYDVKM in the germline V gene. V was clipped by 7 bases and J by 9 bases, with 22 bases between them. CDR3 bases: TGTGCCAGCATACAGACGGGGACAATCAGACCGCCCCAGCATTTT. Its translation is CASIQTGTIRPPQHF.

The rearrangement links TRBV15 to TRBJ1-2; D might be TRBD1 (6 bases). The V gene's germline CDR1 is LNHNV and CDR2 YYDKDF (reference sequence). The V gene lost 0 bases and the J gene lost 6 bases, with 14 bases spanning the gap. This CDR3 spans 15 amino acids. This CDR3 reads CATSRDSGGTNGYTF. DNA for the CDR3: TGTGCCACCAGCAGAGATTCGGGGGGCACTAATGGCTACACCTTC.

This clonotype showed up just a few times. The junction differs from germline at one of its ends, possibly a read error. The DNA of the CDR3 is TGTGCCAGCAGCGTAGAAGGGTCTAGCGCGACCTACGGGCAGTACTTC. It yields the protein CASSVEGSSATYGQYF. The chain employs TRBV9 and TRBJ2-7; D may be TRBD2 (6 bases). Germline CDR1 is SGDLS and CDR2 is YYNGEE. This CDR3 is built from 16 residues.

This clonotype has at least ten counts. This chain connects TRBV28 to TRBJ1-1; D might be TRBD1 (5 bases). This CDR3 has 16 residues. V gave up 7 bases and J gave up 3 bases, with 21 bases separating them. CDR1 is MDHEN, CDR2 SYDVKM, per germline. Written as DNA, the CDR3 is TGTGCCAGCACCGCCGAGGGTGTCTTGGGACACACTGAAGCTTTCTTT. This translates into CASTAEGVLGHTEAFF.

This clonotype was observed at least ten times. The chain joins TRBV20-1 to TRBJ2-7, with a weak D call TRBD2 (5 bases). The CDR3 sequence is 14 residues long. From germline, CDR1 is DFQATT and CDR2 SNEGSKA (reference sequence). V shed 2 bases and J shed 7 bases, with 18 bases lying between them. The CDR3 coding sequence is TGCAGTGCTAGAAGACCTGGAGGTAGAGGGGAGCAGTACTTC. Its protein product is CSARRPGGRGEQYF.

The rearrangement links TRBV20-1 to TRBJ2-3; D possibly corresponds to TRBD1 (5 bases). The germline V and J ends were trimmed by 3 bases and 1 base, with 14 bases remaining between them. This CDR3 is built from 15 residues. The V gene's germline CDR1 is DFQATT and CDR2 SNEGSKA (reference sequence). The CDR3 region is CSARGLTDRTDTQYF. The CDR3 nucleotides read TGCAGTGCTAGGGGGCTGACGGACCGCACAGATACGCAGTATTTT.

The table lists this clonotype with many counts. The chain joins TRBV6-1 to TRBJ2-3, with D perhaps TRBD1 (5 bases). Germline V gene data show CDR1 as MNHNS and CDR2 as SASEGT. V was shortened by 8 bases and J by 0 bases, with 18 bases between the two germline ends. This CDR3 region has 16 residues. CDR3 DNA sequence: TGTGCCAGCTATGGACACGTATCGCCTAGCACAGATACGCAGTATTTT. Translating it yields CASYGHVSPSTDTQYF.

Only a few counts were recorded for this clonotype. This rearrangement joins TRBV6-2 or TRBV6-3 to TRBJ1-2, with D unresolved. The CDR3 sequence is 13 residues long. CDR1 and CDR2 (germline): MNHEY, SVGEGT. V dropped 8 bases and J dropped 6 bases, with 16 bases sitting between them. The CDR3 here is CASALLGRDGYTF. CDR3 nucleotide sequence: TGTGCCAGCGCCTTACTCGGCAGAGATGGCTACACCTTC.

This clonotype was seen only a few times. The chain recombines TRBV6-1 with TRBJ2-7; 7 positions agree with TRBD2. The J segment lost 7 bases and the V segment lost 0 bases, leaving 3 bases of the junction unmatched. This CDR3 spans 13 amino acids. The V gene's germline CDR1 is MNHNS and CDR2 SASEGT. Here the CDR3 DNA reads TGTGCCAGCAGTGAAGCGATGGGGGGGGAGCAGTACTTC. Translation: CASSEAMGGEQYF.

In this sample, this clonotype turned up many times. The CDR3 DNA is TGTGCCAGCAGTTCCTCCTGGGCAGCTACTAACTATGGCTACACCTTC. Translated: CASSSSWAATNYGYTF. The genes are TRBV7-2 and TRBJ1-2; D is undetermined. This CDR3 spans 16 amino acids. V lost 6 bases, J lost 0 bases, and 17 bases lay in between. The germline V gene has CDR1 SGHTA and CDR2 FQGNSA.

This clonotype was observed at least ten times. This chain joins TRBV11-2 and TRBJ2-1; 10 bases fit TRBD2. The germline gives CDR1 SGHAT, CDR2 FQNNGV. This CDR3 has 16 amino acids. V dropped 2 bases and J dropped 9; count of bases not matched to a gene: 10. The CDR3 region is CASSLTSGNVLGEQFF. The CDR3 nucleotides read TGTGCCAGCAGCTTAACTAGCGGGAATGTCCTCGGTGAGCAGTTCTTC.

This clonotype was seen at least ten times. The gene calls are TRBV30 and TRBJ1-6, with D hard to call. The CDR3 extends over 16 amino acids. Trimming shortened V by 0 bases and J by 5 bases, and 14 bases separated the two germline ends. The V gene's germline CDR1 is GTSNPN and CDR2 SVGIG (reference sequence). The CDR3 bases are TGTGCCTGGAGTGTAAGTGGCGGCCAAAATAATTCACCCCTCCACTTT. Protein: CAWSVSGGQNNSPLHF. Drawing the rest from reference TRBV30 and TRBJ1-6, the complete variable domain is SQTIHQWPATLVQPVGSPLSLECTVEGTSNPNLYWYRQAAGRGLQLLFYSVGIGQISSEVPQNLSASRPQDRQFILSSKKLLLSDSGFYLCAWSVSGGQNNSPLHFGNGTRLTVT.

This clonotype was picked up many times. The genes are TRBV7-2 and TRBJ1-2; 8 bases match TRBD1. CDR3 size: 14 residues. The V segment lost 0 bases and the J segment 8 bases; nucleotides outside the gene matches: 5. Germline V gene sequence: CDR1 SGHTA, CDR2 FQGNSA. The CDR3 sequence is CASSLAQGAGGYTF. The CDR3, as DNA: TGTGCCAGCAGCTTAGCGCAGGGGGCAGGGGGCTACACCTTC. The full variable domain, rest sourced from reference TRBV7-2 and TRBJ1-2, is GAGVSQSPSNKVTEKGKDVELRCDPISGHTALYWYRQSLGQGLEFLIYFQGNSAPDKSGLPSDRFSAERTGGSVSTLTIQRTQQEDSAVYLCASSLAQGAGGYTFGSGTRLTVV.

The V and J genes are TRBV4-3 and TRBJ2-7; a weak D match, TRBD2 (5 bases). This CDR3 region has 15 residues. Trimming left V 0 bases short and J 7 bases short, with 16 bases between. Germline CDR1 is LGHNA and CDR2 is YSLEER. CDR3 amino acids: CASSQEDSASVEQYF. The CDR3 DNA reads TGCGCCAGCAGCCAAGAGGATAGCGCCTCGGTTGAGCAGTACTTC.